This TCR beta chain is drawn from a study of shared clonotypes between healthy human individuals (TCRdb year 2020). For the study in its entirety: A couple of women and a few men aged 18 to 49 years were included in the cohort. For each donor, CD4 naive and CD4 memory were each run on three plates, CD8 naive on two plates, and CD8 memory on one plate. To estimate repertoire size and how much clonotypes are shared between individuals, the study performed deep sequencing of blood TCR repertoires from five healthy adults. To increase sequencing depth and limit assay-specific biases, TCR repertoire library preparation and sequencing were carried out by different laboratories using diverse techniques. Each donor's leukapheresis produced roughly between roughly 0.85 and 10 billion PBMCs. The research as a whole found: Clonotypes shared by all four sorted-subset donors showed higher generation probabilities than non-shared clonotypes. Across a handful of donors, approximately 5% of naive CD4, roughly 3.3% of naive CD8, approximately 2.5% of memory CD4, and 0.4% of memory CD8 clonotypes were shared. Naive subsets generally had larger estimated clonotype richness than memory subsets. Rarefaction of sorted-subset datasets indicated incomplete sequencing despite the large sequencing depth. Sampling was limited to blood, and TCR repertoires in tissue likely differ from TCR repertoires in blood. The genetic and exposure-history diversity represented was limited by the small number of donors. Pairwise subsampling indicated that sequencing depth was expected to affect the degree of clonotype sharing among donors.

Donors were healthy HIV-negative adults with no recently reported acute infections or vaccinations. All donors were Caucasian adults living in Nashville, Tennessee, USA. CD4+ T cells were enriched by magnetic negative selection, after which naive cells were positively selected on CD45RA and the negative fraction was taken as the memory subset. Blood was collected by leukapheresis, and PBMCs were isolated by Ficoll-Histopaque density gradient centrifugation and then cryopreserved in liquid nitrogen vapor phase. Analytical flow cytometry was used to check the purity and quantity of every magnetically sorted T cell population. From each sorted fraction, genomic DNA was isolated and quantified by UV absorbance on a Nanodrop 2000c. The CDR3 measures 14 amino acids from cysteine to phenylalanine. The CDR3 DNA has 42 bases and is translated from base 1. Between the V and J ends, shortened by 2 bases and 10 bases respectively, the junction contains 17 bases. The germline V gene encodes CDR1 SGHTA and CDR2 FQGNSA.

Using the deep immunoSEQ assay, TCR CDR3 regions were amplified from genomic DNA by multiplex PCR. Extracted genomic DNA from each cell subset was spread evenly across all wells of several immunoSEQ 96-well plates, with each plate serving as a replicate. For sorted subsets, approximately 210 ng genomic DNA, equal to 30,000 or so T cell genomes, was loaded into each replicate PCR. The purified libraries were quantified using a Qubit 3.0 fluorometer, sized with a Bioanalyzer 2100, and then quantified again using the KAPA Library Quantification kit. A separate single-read 150-cycle Illumina NextSeq 550 flow cell was used to sequence each immunoSEQ 96-well plate. From the authors' description of their analysis: Because the immunoSEQ output included only junctional sequences and no quality scores, the filtering could not be the same as the filtering used for full-length reads. To assign V/J genes and CDR3, sequences were annotated against IMGT germline references using PyIR, a Python wrapper for IgBLAST v1.9. Reads were filtered out if the reads had weak V/J assignments (E-value above 1e-6), no CDR3, stop codons, out-of-frame junctions, or ambiguous translated residues. V3J clonotypes were defined as sequences sharing the same inferred V gene, J gene, and CDR3 amino acid sequence. Percentage overlap between repertoires was calculated by dividing the number of shared unique clonotypes by the size of the smaller repertoire. Three approaches were used to assess repertoire richness: RTK rarefaction, the Chao1 estimator, and Recon v2.1 estimates of unobserved clonotypes. Generation probabilities were computed with OLGA for all TCRbeta clonotypes obtained by the gDNA method from several donors. TCRdb holds this immuneACCESS table with in-frame rearrangements only. Some clones are missing; in checked studies, unresolved V genes explain under half, and the rest has no known cause. For V, J and clone size, that table is used; D and trimming come from the DNA. The sample records 1.4 million to 1.5 million clones, roughly 95% of which are singletons. The top ten hold more than 0.9% of the sample.

Regarding this clone: There is no known antigen for this receptor. No much larger clone exists at a distance of one base, and base qualities are not known.

The receptor's source is a man aged 30 to 39 in good health. The material sequenced was naive CD4+ T cells sorted from blood. Read against the paper, the sample's cell subset or site label means: CD45RA+ positively selected. Recombination linked TRBV7-2 to TRBJ1-2; D gene: possibly TRBD1, on 5 matching bases. The nucleotide sequence reads as follows: TGTGCCAGCAGCTTAATCGGGGCGCGGGAGGTCTACACCTTC. Its protein reads: CASSLIGAREVYTF.